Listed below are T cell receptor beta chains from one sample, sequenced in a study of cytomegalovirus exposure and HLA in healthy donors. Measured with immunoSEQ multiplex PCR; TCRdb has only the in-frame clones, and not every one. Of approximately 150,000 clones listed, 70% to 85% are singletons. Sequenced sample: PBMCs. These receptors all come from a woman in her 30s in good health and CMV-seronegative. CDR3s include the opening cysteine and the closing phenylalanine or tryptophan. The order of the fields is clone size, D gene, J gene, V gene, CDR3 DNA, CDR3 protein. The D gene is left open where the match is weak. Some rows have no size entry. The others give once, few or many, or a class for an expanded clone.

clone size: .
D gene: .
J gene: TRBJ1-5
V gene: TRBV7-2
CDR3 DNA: TGTGCCAGCAGCTTACCGGGGGGCGGTCAGCCCCAGCATTTT
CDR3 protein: CASSLPGGGQPQHF

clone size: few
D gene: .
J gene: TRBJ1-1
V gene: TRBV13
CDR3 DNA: TGTGCCAGCAGCCAGGACACTTGGGGGGAAACTGAAGCTTTCTTT
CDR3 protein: CASSQDTWGETEAFF

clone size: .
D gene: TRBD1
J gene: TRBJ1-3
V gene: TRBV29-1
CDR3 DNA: TGCAGCGTTGAAACAGGGGGCTCTGGAAACACCATATATTTT
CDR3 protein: CSVETGGSGNTIYF

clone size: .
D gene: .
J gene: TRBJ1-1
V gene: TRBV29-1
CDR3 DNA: TGCAGCTCCGGGGGAATTAAGGACACTGAAGCTTTCTTT
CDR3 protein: CSSGGIKDTEAFF

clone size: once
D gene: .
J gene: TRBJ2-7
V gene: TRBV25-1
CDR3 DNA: TGTGCCAGCAGCACAGTTGGCCGCTACGAGCAGTACTTC
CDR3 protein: CASSTVGRYEQYF

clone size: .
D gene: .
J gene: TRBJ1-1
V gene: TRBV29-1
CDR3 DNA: TGCAGCGCGGGGGATGAAGCTTTCTTT
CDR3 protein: CSAGDEAFF

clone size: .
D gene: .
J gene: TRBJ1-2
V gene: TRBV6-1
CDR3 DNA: TGTGCCAGCAGTGAACTTCAGGGAAGGCCCCCACCTGACTACACCTTC
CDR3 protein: CASSELQGRPPPDYTF

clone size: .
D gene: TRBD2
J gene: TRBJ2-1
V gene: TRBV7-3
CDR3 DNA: TGTGCCAGCAGCCTAGCGGGGGAATACAATGAGCAGTTCTTC
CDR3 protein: CASSLAGEYNEQFF

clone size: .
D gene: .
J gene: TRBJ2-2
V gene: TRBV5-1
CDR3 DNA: TGCGCCAGCAGCTTGGGACTCGAGAACACCGGGGAGCTGTTTTTT
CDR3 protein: CASSLGLENTGELFF

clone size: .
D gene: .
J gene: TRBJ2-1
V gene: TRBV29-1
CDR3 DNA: TGCAGCGTTGGGAGAGGGTATGCGGTAGAGCAGTTCTTC
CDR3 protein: CSVGRGYAVEQFF

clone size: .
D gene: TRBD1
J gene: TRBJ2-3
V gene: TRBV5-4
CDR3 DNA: TGTGCCAGCAGCCCAGGACAGGGGAGCACAGATACGCAGTATTTT
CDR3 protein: CASSPGQGSTDTQYF

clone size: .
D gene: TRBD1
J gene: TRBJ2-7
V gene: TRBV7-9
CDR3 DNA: TGTGCCAGCAGCATCGAGCAGGGGGCGCGTTACGAGCAGTACTTC
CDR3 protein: CASSIEQGARYEQYF

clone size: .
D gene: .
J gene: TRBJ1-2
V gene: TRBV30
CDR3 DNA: TGTGCCTGGAGTGTAAATGGTCAGGGAAATGGCTACACCTTC
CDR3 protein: CAWSVNGQGNGYTF

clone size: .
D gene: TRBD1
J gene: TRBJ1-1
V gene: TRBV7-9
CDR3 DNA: TGTGCCAGCAGCCCGAGACAGGGGGCGAGGACTGAAGCTTTCTTT
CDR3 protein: CASSPRQGARTEAFF

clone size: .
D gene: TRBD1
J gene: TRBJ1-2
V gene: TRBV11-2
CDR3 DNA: TGTGCCAGCAGCCCGTCATTCCAGGGGGGAGGCTACACCTTC
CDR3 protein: CASSPSFQGGGYTF

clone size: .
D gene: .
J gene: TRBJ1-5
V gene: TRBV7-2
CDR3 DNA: TGTGCCAGCAGCCCGACAGAAGCCCCTTATAGCAATCAGCCCCAGCATTTT
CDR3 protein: CASSPTEAPYSNQPQHF

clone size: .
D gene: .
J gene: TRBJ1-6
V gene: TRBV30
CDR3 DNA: TGTGCCTGGAGTGGCCTTTTGGGGAGCTCCTATAATTCACCCCTCCACTTT
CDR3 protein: CAWSGLLGSSYNSPLHF

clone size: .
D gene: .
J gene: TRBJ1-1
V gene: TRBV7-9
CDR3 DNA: TGTGCCAGCAGCCCGGGCCGGGGGGACACTGAAGCTTTCTTT
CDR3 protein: CASSPGRGDTEAFF

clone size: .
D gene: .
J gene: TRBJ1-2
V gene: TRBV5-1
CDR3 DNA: TGCGCCAGCAGATCGGACAGTTCCTATGGCTACACCTTC
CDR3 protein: CASRSDSSYGYTF

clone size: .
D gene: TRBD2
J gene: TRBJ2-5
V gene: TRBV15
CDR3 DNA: TGTGCCACCAGCAGAATAATAGCGGGGGGGCAAGAGACCCAGTACTTC
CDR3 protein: CATSRIIAGGQETQYF

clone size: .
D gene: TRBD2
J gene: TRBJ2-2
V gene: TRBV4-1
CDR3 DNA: TGCGCCAGCAGCCCGAGACTAGCGGGATACACCGGGGAGCTGTTTTTT
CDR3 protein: CASSPRLAGYTGELFF

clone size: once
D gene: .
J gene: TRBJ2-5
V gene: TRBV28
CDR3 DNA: TGTGCCAGCGCGTACCAAGAGACCCAGTACTTC
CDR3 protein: CASAYQETQYF

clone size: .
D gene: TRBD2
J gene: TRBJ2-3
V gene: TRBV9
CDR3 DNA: TGTGCCAGCAGCCAAAGCGGGAGTGTTGCAGATACGCAGTATTTT
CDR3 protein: CASSQSGSVADTQYF

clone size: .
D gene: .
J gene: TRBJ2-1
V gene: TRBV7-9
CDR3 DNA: TGTGCCAGCAGCTTAAGTACAGGTGACAATGAGCAGTTCTTC
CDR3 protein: CASSLSTGDNEQFF

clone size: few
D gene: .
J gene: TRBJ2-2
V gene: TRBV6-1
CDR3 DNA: TGTGCCAGCAGTGTGGTACAGACAACTAACACCGGGGAGCTGTTTTTT
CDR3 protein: CASSVVQTTNTGELFF

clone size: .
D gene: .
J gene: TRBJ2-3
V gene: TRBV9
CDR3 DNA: TGTGCCAGCAGCGTAGGAAGGGGTTCCGATACGCAGTATTTT
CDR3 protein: CASSVGRGSDTQYF

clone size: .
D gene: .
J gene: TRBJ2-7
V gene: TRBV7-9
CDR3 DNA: TGTGCCAGCGGGAGCGGTAACGAGCAGTACTTC
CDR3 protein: CASGSGNEQYF

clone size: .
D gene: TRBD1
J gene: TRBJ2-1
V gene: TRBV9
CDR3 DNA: TGTGCCAGCAGCGAGGGGGACAGGGATATCAATGAGCAGTTCTTC
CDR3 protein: CASSEGDRDINEQFF

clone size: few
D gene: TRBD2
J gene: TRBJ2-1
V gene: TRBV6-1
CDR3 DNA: TGTGCCTCGTCTGGGCCGGGGGGGCCTTACAATGAGCAGTTCTTC
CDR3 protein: CASSGPGGPYNEQFF

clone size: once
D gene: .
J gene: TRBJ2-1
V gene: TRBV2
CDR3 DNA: TGTGCCAGCAGTGTATTGAGACCCTCGACGGGTGAGCAGTTCTTC
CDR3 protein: CASSVLRPSTGEQFF

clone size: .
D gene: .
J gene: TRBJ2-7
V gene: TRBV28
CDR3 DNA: TGTGCCAGCAGTCCCCGGAACCGGGGCGAGCAGTACTTC
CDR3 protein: CASSPRNRGEQYF

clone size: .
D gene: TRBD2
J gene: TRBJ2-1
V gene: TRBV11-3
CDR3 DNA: TGTGCCAGCAGCCCAGGTAGCGGGAGGGATTACAATGAGCAGTTCTTC
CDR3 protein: CASSPGSGRDYNEQFF

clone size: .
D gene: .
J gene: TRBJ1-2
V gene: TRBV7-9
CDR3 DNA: TGTGTCAGCAGCTTGGGGGACAAGCAATCCTATGGCTACACCTTC
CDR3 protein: CVSSLGDKQSYGYTF

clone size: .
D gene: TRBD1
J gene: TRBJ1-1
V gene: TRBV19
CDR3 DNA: TGTGCCAGTAATGACAGGGGTCCCACTGAAGCTTTCTTT
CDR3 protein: CASNDRGPTEAFF

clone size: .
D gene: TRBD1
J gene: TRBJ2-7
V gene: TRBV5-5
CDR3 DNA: TGTGCCAGCAGCTCTTTACAGGGGGCGGACGAGCAGTACTTC
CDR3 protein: CASSSLQGADEQYF

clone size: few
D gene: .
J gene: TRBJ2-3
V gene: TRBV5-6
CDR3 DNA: TGTGCCAGCACCCTGGAGGGCAGGGAGAAGTATTTT
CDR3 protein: CASTLEGREKYF

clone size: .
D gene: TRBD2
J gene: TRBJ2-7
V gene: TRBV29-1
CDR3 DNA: TGCAGCGTTGGAACTGGGAGGGACTACGAGCAGTACTTC
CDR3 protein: CSVGTGRDYEQYF

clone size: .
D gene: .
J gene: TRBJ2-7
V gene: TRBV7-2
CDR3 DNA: TGTGCCAGCAGCTTATTTAGCGGAGAGCAGTACTTC
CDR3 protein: CASSLFSGEQYF

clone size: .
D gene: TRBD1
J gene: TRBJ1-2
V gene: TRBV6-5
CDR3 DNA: TGTGCCAGCAGACGGGGGACAGGGGTTAGTGGCTACACCTTC
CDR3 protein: CASRRGTGVSGYTF

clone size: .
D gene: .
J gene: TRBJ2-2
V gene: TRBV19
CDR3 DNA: TGTGCCAGTAGTATTTATAGCGCGAACACCGGGGAGCTGTTTTTT
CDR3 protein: CASSIYSANTGELFF

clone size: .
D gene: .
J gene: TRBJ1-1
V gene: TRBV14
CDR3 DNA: TGTGCCAGCAGCCAAGATGACAGGAACACTGAAGCTTTCTTT
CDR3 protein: CASSQDDRNTEAFF

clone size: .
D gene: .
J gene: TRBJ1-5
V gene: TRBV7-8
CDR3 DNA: TGTGCCAGCAGCTTATATGACAGAGATCAGCCCCAGCATTTT
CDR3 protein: CASSLYDRDQPQHF

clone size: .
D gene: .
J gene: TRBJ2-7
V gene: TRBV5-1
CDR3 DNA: TGCGCCAGTACCTTGGGGCAGGACTTACCCTACGAGCAGTACTTC
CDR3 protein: CASTLGQDLPYEQYF

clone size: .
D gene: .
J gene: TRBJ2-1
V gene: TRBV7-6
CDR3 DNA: TGTGCCAGCAGCTTACCGGGAGTCACCTACAATGAGCAGTTCTTC
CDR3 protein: CASSLPGVTYNEQFF

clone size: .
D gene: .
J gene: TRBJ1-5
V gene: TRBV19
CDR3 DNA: TGTGCCAGTGCAACCGGGAGGGATCAGCCCCAGCATTTT
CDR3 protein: CASATGRDQPQHF

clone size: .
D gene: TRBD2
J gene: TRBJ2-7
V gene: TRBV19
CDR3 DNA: TGTGCCAGTACAGCGGGGCTAGCGTCGACCTACGAGCAGTACTTC
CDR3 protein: CASTAGLASTYEQYF

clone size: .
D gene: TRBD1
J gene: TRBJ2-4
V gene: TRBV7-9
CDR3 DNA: TGTGCCAGCAGCTTTCAGGGACAGATCAAAAACATTCAGTACTTC
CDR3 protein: CASSFQGQIKNIQYF

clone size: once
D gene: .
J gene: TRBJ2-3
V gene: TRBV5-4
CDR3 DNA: TGTGCCAGCAGCGGCGGAGGACTAGGGGGAGATACGCAGTATTTT
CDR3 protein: CASSGGGLGGDTQYF

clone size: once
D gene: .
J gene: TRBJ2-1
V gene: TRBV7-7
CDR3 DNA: TGTGCTAGCAGCTTAGCTGGGGGCCATGAGCAGTTCTTC
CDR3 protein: CASSLAGGHEQFF

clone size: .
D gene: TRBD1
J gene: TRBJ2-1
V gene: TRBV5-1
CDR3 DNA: TGCGCCAGCAGCCTTTTTCCGAAGGGACAGGGGTACAATGAGCAGTTCTTC
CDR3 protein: CASSLFPKGQGYNEQFF

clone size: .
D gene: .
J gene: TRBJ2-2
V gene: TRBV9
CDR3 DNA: TGTGCCAGCAGCGTGGTAGGGAGGCCCCCCGGGGAGCTGTTTTTT
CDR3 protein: CASSVVGRPPGELFF

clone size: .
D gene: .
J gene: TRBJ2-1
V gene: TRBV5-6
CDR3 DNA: TGTGCCAGCAGCGACCGACGGAGTGGTGAGCAGTTCTTC
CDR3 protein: CASSDRRSGEQFF

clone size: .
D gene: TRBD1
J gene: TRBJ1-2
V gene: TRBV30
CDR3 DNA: TGTGCCTGGAACCCCGGGACAGTGCCCTATGGCTACACCTTC
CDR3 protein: CAWNPGTVPYGYTF

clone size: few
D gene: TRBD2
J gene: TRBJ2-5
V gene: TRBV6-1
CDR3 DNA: TGTGCCAGCAGCGGACTAGCGGGAGTCCAAGAGACCCAGTACTTC
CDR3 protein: CASSGLAGVQETQYF

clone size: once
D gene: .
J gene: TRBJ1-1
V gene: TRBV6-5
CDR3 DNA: TGTGCCAGCAGTTACGACACAGGGTCGCTCACTGAAGCTTTCTTT
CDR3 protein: CASSYDTGSLTEAFF